The following is a T cell receptor (beta chain) sequence with its context. With autoimmune disease history or systemic immunosuppression, patients were excluded. Clones were read by immunoSEQ multiplex PCR, and TCRdb kept only the in-frame ones, dropping some. Of roughly 91,000 clones in the sample, approximately 94% were seen once. These data originate in a study of OX40 agonist ivuxolimab in advanced cancers. From germline, CDR1 is LGHNA and CDR2 YSLEER. This CDR3 comprises 17 residues. Trimming removed 0 bases from V and 2 bases from J; junction bases left unmatched: 7. This TCR derives from an adult with an advanced solid tumor such as melanoma, head and neck, liver or kidney cancer. V gene TRBV4-3 combines with J gene TRBJ2-3, with 8 positions matching TRBD2. Sequenced here: CD4+ or CD8+ T cells sorted from blood, sampled in a trial of the OX40 agonist ivuxolimab. Written as DNA, the CDR3 is TGCGCCAGCAGCCAAGAGACTTCGGGGGGGCTCACAGATACGCAGTATTTT. This translates into CASSQETSGGLTDTQYF.